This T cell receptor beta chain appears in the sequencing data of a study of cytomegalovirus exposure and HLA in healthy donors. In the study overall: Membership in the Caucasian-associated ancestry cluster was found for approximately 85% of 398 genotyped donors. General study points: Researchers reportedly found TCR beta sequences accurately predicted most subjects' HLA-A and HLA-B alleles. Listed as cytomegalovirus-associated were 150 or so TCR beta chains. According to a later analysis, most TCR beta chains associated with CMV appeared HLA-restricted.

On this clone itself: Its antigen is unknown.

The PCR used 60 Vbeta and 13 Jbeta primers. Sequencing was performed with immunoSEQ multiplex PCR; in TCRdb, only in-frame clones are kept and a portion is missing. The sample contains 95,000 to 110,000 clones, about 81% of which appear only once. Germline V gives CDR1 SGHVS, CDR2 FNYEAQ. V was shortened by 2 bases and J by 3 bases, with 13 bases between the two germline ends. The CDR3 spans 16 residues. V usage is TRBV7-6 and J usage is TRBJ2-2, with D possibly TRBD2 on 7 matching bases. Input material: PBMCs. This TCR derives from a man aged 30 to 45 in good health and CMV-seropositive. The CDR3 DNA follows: TGTGCCAGCAGCTTACGAGGGGGGGGAGACACCGGGGAGCTGTTTTTT. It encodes CASSLRGGGDTGELFF.